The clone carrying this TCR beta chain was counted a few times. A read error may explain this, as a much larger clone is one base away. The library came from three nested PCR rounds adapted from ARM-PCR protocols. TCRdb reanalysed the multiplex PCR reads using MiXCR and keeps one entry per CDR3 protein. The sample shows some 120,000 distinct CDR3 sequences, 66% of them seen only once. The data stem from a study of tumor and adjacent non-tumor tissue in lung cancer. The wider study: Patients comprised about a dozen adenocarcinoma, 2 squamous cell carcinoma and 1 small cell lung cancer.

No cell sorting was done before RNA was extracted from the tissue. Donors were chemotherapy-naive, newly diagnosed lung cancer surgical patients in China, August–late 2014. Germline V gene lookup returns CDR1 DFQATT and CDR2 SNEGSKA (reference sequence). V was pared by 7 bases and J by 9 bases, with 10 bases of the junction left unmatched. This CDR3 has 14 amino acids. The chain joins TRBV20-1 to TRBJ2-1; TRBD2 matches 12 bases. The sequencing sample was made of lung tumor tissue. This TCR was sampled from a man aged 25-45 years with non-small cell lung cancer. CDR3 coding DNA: TGCAGTGTTACCCAGACTAGCGGGAGCGGTGAGCAGTTCTTC. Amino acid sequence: CSVTQTSGSGEQFF.